This TCR beta chain was recovered during a study of blood T cell repertoires in COVID-19. About the research overall: From the United States, Italy and Spain came samples of acute and convalescent COVID-19.

Only in-frame clones appear in the TCRdb table, and some are missing; sequencing was by immunoSEQ multiplex PCR. The table lists approximately 270,000 clones, around nine tenths of them singletons. Germline V gene sequence: CDR1 SGHRS, CDR2 YFSETQ. The germline V and J ends were trimmed by 4 bases and 0 bases, with 12 bases remaining between them. The CDR3 loop spans 15 amino acids. This receptor was identified in a man aged 35-49 years with active or convalescent COVID-19. The chain joins TRBV5-1 to TRBJ2-3; maybe TRBD1 (5 bases). The sequenced sample consisted of peripheral blood. The CDR3 region is CASSPYTGSTDTQYF. The CDR3 nucleotides read TGCGCCAGCAGCCCCTACACAGGAAGCACAGATACGCAGTATTTT.